Listed below are T cell receptor beta chains from one sample, sequenced in a study of cytotoxic CD8 clonotypes in ibrutinib-treated CLL. Sequencing was performed with immunoSEQ multiplex PCR; in TCRdb, only in-frame clones are kept and a portion is missing. The profile shows some 30,000 clones, 76% of them singletons. The sequenced sample was PBMCs, obtained after 36 months of ibrutinib treatment. These receptors came from a human donor with chronic lymphocytic leukemia. The CDR3 runs from the conserved cysteine through the conserved F or W. The D gene is left open where the match is weak. Clone size appears in some rows only: once, few, many, or a class for an expanded clone.

clone_size	d_call	j_call	v_call	cdr3_nt	cdr3_aa
.	.	TRBJ2-7	TRBV4-2	TGTGCCAGCAGCCAGGGCGGGGCCACCTACGAGCAGTACTTC	CASSQGGATYEQYF
.	TRBD2	TRBJ2-5	TRBV7-2	TGTGCCAGCAGCGAACTAGCGGGGGTGTACCAAGAGACCCAGTACTTC	CASSELAGVYQETQYF
.	.	TRBJ2-7	TRBV19	TGTGCCAGTAGTGCCGGAGAGGGGAGGGAGCAGTACTTC	CASSAGEGREQYF
.	TRBD1	TRBJ1-1	TRBV10-2	TGCGCCAGCAGTGAGGGTGGGACAGGGGCAAGTTCTGGAGCTTTCTTT	CASSEGGTGASSGAFF
few	.	TRBJ2-2	TRBV15	TGTGCCACCAGCCCCCGCGGACGTACCTTGAACACCGGGGAGCTGTTTTTT	CATSPRGRTLNTGELFF
.	.	TRBJ1-1	TRBV6-4	TGTGCCAGCAGCGTTACCCTAGACACTGAAGCTTTCTTT	CASSVTLDTEAFF
.	.	TRBJ2-3	TRBV4-1	TGCGCCAGCAGCCACCCATCTACAGATACGCAGTATTTT	CASSHPSTDTQYF
few	.	TRBJ2-1	TRBV18	TGTGCCAGCTCAAAGGGGGGGGGCCAGAATGAGCAGTTCTTC	CASSKGGGQNEQFF
.	.	TRBJ2-7	TRBV7-8	TGTGCCAGCAGCTTACCCCAGGGAAAATCCTACGAGCAGTACTTC	CASSLPQGKSYEQYF
.	TRBD1	TRBJ2-7	TRBV7-9	TGTGCCAGCAGCCGACAGGGGGGATCCTACGAGCAGTACTTC	CASSRQGGSYEQYF
.	.	TRBJ1-1	TRBV30	TGTGCCTGGAGGGCGGACGTGAACACTGAAGCTTTCTTT	CAWRADVNTEAFF
.	.	TRBJ1-6	TRBV9	TGTGCCAGCAGCGTAAGCTGGCAGGGGCGGCATTCACCCCTCCACTTT	CASSVSWQGRHSPLHF
.	.	TRBJ2-7	TRBV4-1	TGCGCCAGCAGCCAAGATTGGGGCGAGCAGTACTTC	CASSQDWGEQYF
.	TRBD2	TRBJ2-7	TRBV6-1	TGTGCCAGCAGTGCTAGCGGCTACGAGCAGTACTTC	CASSASGYEQYF
.	TRBD1	TRBJ2-1	TRBV2	TGTGCCAGCAGTGAGTACAGGGGTTCCTACAATGAGCAGTTCTTC	CASSEYRGSYNEQFF
.	TRBD2	TRBJ2-2	TRBV27	TGTGCCAGCAGCCCCTTTCTGGGAGGGACCGGGGAGCTGTTTTTT	CASSPFLGGTGELFF
.	.	TRBJ2-7	TRBV7-9	TGTGCCAGCAGCTTAGATGGGATCTTAAGCTCCTACGAGCAGTACTTC	CASSLDGILSSYEQYF
once	.	TRBJ1-5	TRBV11-2	TGTGCCAGCAGCTTAGAAGGCCACTCGGGCCAGCCCCAGCATTTT	CASSLEGHSGQPQHF
.	TRBD2	TRBJ2-2	TRBV4-3	TGCGCCAGCAGCCAGGACCTAGGGGAGGGGCTAGCGAACACCGGGGAGCTGTTTTTT	CASSQDLGEGLANTGELFF
.	.	TRBJ1-1	TRBV4-2	TGTGCCAGCAGCCAAGTCCAGGAAGGGAAGGTCACTGAAGCTTTCTTT	CASSQVQEGKVTEAFF